This T cell receptor (beta chain) emerged from a study of tumor and adjacent non-tumor tissue in lung cancer (dated 2018 in TCRdb). For the wider study: Of the cohort, roughly 12 patients had adenocarcinoma, 2 had squamous cell carcinoma and 1 had small cell lung cancer. Ages among the 15 or so patients ranged from about 31 to 76 years, there were ten or so men and 5 women, and disease was at TNM stage I to III. A total of roughly 120,000,000 productive TCRbeta reads were generated by sequencing, corresponding to an average of approximately 4.5 million reads per sample. Bulk TCRbeta repertoires were compared between lung tumor tissue and matched distant non-tumor lung tissue obtained from around 16 lung cancer patients. For each patient, one tumor sample and one normal lung sample were taken, giving thirty paired specimens that underwent TCRbeta CDR3 sequencing.

The CDR3 numbers 12 residues from cysteine through phenylalanine. The DNA shown is the 36-base CDR3, in frame from base 1. The germline V gene encodes CDR1 SGDLS and CDR2 YYNGEE. RNA was extracted from bulk unsorted tissue and checked for quality with a NanoDrop ND-1000 and an Agilent 2100. The normal lung samples consisted of distant non-tumor tissue collected more than 3 cm from the tumor edge. All donors had newly diagnosed lung cancer, had not received prior chemotherapy, and were admitted for thoracic surgery in China between August and November 2014. Patients with previous radiotherapy or chemotherapy, or with another concurrent cancer, were excluded from the study. Surgical tissue pieces of about 1-2.2 cm3 were preserved in RNAlater solution and were kept at -80 degrees C until use. What the study reported, not specific to this receptor: Because peripheral blood was not sequenced, the blood TCRbeta repertoires of the lung cancer patients in the study went unexamined. The top 100 clones accounted for a significantly larger cumulative portion of the repertoire in normal lung than in tumor tissue. Neither the sequencing platform nor unique molecular identifiers are named or mentioned anywhere in the methods. TCR diversity was significantly higher in younger patients, and greater tumor TCR diversity was associated with shorter overall survival and shorter disease-free survival. Tumor tissue showed significantly greater TCR diversity (inverse Simpson) than normal lung tissue (approximately 430 vs 150, P = 0.0075, Mann-Whitney U test). Only approximately 14 patients were included in the cohort, and the need for larger samples and more detailed clinical data was noted by the authors.

Library preparation employed multiplex PCR. The sequencer was an Illumina HiSeq 2500. TCRbeta libraries were built by three rounds of nested PCR using primers (Table S4), following protocols modified from ARM-PCR. Before sequencing, PCR products of 200-500 bp were cut from the gel and purified using the QIAquick gel extraction kit. Per the authors' processing: Trimmomatic was used to clean the reads, FLASH merged the cleaned reads into complete CDR3 sequences, and MiTCR assigned the sequences to V(D)J germline segments. Clonal diversity was computed as the inverse Simpson's index with VDJtools. In-frame sequences lacking a premature stop codon were counted as productive reads. Clones were called with MiXCR by TCRdb after fastp trimmed the public reads at Q25, and only in-frame beta chains were retained. Rows are unified per CDR3 protein, each entry keeping the most common DNA and genes. The V and J calls and clone size are TCRdb's, not the authors'. For this sample there are around 60,000 distinct CDR3 sequences; 61% appear just once. The ten largest clones represent less than 40% of the sample.

As to this clonotype: There is no known antigen for this receptor. One base away lies a much larger clone, so this may be a sequencing read error.

Sequencing used distant non-tumor lung tissue. This TCR derives from a man between 65 and 79 years old with non-small cell lung cancer. The chain was built from TRBV9 and TRBJ2-2; the D gene lacks a confident call. The nucleotides read TGTACCAGCCGTCCGAACACCGGGGAGCTGTTTTTT. Its amino acids are CTSRPNTGELFF.